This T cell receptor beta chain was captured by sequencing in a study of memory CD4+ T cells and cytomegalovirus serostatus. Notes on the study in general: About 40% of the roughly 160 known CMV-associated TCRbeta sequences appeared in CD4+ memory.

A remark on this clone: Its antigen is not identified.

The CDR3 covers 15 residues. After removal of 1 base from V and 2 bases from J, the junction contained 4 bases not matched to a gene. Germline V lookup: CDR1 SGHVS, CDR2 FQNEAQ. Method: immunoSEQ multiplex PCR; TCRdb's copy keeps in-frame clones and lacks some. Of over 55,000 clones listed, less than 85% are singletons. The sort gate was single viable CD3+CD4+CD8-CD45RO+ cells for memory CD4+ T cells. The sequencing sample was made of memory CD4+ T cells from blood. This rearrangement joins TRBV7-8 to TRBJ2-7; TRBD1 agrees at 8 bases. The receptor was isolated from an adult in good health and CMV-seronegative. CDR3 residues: CASSLEGRGPYEQYF. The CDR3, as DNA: TGTGCCAGCAGCTTAGAGGGCAGGGGGCCCTACGAGCAGTACTTC.